A single sample is the source of the 26 T cell receptor beta chains below, sequenced in a study of cytomegalovirus exposure and HLA in healthy donors. Vbeta (60) and Jbeta (13) primers were used in the PCR. This table comes from immunoSEQ multiplex PCR, and its TCRdb copy is limited to in-frame clones, with some not included. The repertoire holds 150,000 to 200,000 clones, under 85% seen once, with about 3.4% in the top ten. The sequencing input was PBMCs. Receptors were obtained from a female donor in good health and CMV-seronegative.

The gene calls are TRBV5-6 and TRBJ2-5, with 7 bases matching TRBD1. The end of the DNA aligns better with TRBJ2-7, so the J call may be wrong. This CDR3 has 14 residues. Germline V lookup: CDR1 SGHDT, CDR2 YYEEEE. CDR3 region: CASSSNRGSYEQYF. In DNA, the CDR3 is TGTGCCAGCAGCTCGAACAGGGGCTCCTACGAGCAGTACTTC.

The rearrangement links TRBV7-2 to TRBJ1-2; the D gene is possibly TRBD1 (5 bases). V was pared by 2 bases and J by 4 bases, with 14 bases between. CDR1 is SGHTA and CDR2 is FQGNSA in the germline V gene. The CDR3 has 15 amino acids. The CDR3 loop is CASSLPPRGGYGYTF. DNA for the CDR3: TGTGCCAGCAGCTTACCCCCGAGGGGAGGCTATGGCTACACCTTC. The variable domain in full, completed from reference TRBV7-2 and TRBJ1-2, reads GAGVSQSPSNKVTEKGKDVELRCDPISGHTALYWYRQSLGQGLEFLIYFQGNSAPDKSGLPSDRFSAERTGGSVSTLTIQRTQQEDSAVYLCASSLPPRGGYGYTFGSGTRLTVV.

As to this clone: Compared with germline, one end of the junction differs, possibly owing to a read error. The V call is TRBV7-9, the J call TRBJ2-1; 9 bases match TRBD1. This CDR3 has 16 residues. CDR1 is SEHNR and CDR2 is FQNEAQ in the germline V gene (reference sequence). As DNA, the CDR3 is TGTTCCAGCAGCTTAGGGGGGGGGACAGGGCAGAATGAGCAGTTCTTC. Translated, it gives CSSSLGGGTGQNEQFF.

The V gene is TRBV4-1, the J gene TRBJ1-2; D call uncertain. V was shortened by 1 base and J by 7 bases, with 13 bases between the two germline ends. Germline-derived CDR1 and CDR2 are MGHRA and YSYEKL. This CDR3 region has 14 residues. The CDR3 here is CASSQVGLQVGYTF. In nucleotides, the CDR3 is TGCGCCAGCAGCCAAGTGGGCCTTCAGGTTGGCTACACCTTC.

The rearrangement joins TRBV7-3 to TRBJ2-7; TRBD2 agrees at 8 bases. V gave up 0 bases and J gave up 5 bases; unmatched junction bases: 6. The CDR3 is 15 residues long. Germline assignment: CDR1 SGHTA and CDR2 FQGTGA. The CDR3 sequence is CASSLTSGRNDEQYF. CDR3 nucleotide sequence: TGTGCCAGCAGCTTAACAAGCGGGAGAAACGACGAGCAGTACTTC.

The V gene is TRBV5-1, the J gene TRBJ1-1, with 10 bases aligning to TRBD1. The V segment lost 0 bases and the J segment 9 bases; nucleotides outside the gene matches: 14. CDR1 and CDR2 from the germline V gene are SGHRS and YFSETQ. The CDR3 has 17 amino acids. The CDR3 is CASSLGHPGQGLGKAFF. The CDR3 region has the DNA TGCGCCAGCAGCTTGGGCCACCCGGGACAGGGGCTGGGTAAAGCTTTCTTT.

The gene calls are TRBV19 and TRBJ2-7, with TRBD2 identical over 10 bases. V gave up 3 bases and J gave up 4 bases; unmatched junction bases: 15. The CDR3 sequence is 18 residues long. Germline loops: CDR1 LNHDA, CDR2 SQIVND (reference sequence). The CDR3 DNA reads as TGTGCCAGTAGTATCCGGCGGATTGGACTAGCGGATTTATACGAGCAGTACTTC. Amino acids: CASSIRRIGLADLYEQYF.

This clone was picked up a small number of times. V and J are TRBV7-9 and TRBJ2-3; tentatively, D is TRBD1 (5 bases). V was clipped by 4 bases and J by 0 bases, with 14 bases between them. CDR1 SEHNR and CDR2 FQNEAQ come from the germline V gene (reference sequence). This CDR3 contains 16 residues. DNA of the CDR3: TGTGCCAGCAGCTCCATTACAGGAGCTAGCACAGATACGCAGTATTTT. This gives the protein CASSSITGASTDTQYF.

This chain joins TRBV6-6 and TRBJ1-3, with 8 bases that match TRBD1. The CDR3 has 15 amino acids. Per germline, CDR1 MNHNY and CDR2 SVGAGI (reference sequence). V was pared by 7 bases and J by 0 bases, with 5 bases of the junction left unmatched. In DNA form, the CDR3 reads TGTGCCAGCACTTCCCAGGGGGCCTCTGGAAACACCATATATTTT. This encodes CASTSQGASGNTIYF.

V usage is TRBV7-9 and J usage is TRBJ2-5; 11 bases line up with TRBD2. Unmatched junction bases numbered 3, after V lost 5 bases and J lost 1 base. CDR1 and CDR2 from the germline V gene are SEHNR and FQNEAQ (reference sequence). The CDR3 consists of 15 residues. In nucleotides, the CDR3 is TGTGCCAGCAGCGAGGGGACTAGCGGCCAAGAGACCCAGTACTTC. Protein sequence: CASSEGTSGQETQYF.

The chain joins TRBV9 to TRBJ1-6; tentative D call: TRBD1 (6 bases). This CDR3 comprises 15 residues. V lost 0 bases, J lost 5 bases, and 9 bases lay in between. The germline gives CDR1 SGDLS, CDR2 YYNGEE. The CDR3 nucleotides read TGTGCCAGCAGCGTAGTAGGGGGTAATAATTCACCCCTCCACTTT. This translates into CASSVVGGNNSPLHF.

This chain joins TRBV19 and TRBJ1-6, with D tentatively TRBD1 (5 bases). Per the germline V gene, CDR1 is LNHDA and CDR2 is SQIVND (reference sequence). V dropped 6 bases and J dropped 4 bases, with 10 bases sitting between them. The CDR3 is 14 residues long. CDR3 nucleotide sequence: TGTGCCAGTAGCTCCGGGACTTATAATTCACCCCTCCACTTT. Its translation is CASSSGTYNSPLHF.

The CDR3 sequence is CASSQELTGDYEQYF. For the CDR3, the DNA is TGTGCCAGCAGCCAAGAATTGACAGGGGACTACGAGCAGTACTTC. The V and J genes are TRBV7-9 and TRBJ2-7, with TRBD1 matching 8 bases. The CDR3 length is 15 residues. Trimming took 5 bases from V and 3 from J; bases not matched to a gene: 9. Per germline, CDR1 SEHNR and CDR2 FQNEAQ (reference sequence).

V usage is TRBV5-1 and J usage is TRBJ2-7; TRBD2 agrees at 7 bases. J gave up 0 bases and V 3 bases, and 12 bases lay outside the gene matches. Per the germline V gene, CDR1 is SGHRS and CDR2 is YFSETQ. CDR3 length equals 17 residues. CDR3 protein: CASSSPPPSGSSYEQYF. CDR3 nucleotide sequence: TGCGCCAGCAGCTCACCGCCCCCTAGCGGAAGCTCCTACGAGCAGTACTTC.

The genes are TRBV27 and TRBJ2-7; 9 bases are a match to TRBD2. J gave up 3 bases and V 6 bases, and 9 bases lay outside the gene matches. The CDR3 is 15 residues long. The V gene's germline CDR1 is MNHEY and CDR2 SMNVEV (reference sequence). This chain's CDR3 is CASSPAGGPYYEQYF. CDR3 coding DNA: TGTGCCAGCAGCCCGGCGGGGGGGCCTTACTACGAGCAGTACTTC.

This rearrangement joins TRBV19 to TRBJ1-2; 10 bases agree with TRBD1. The CDR3 is made up of 16 amino acids. Germline V gene sequence: CDR1 LNHDA, CDR2 SQIVND (reference sequence). With V trimmed by 5 bases and J by 8 bases, 14 bases remained unmatched. The CDR3 bases are TGTGCCAGTAGTTTTCGGCTGACAGGGGGCGACGGGGGCTACACCTTC. Protein sequence: CASSFRLTGGDGGYTF.

This chain uses TRBV5-4 with TRBJ1-6, with D possibly being TRBD1 (5 bases). Germline V lookup: CDR1 SGHNT, CDR2 YYREEE (reference sequence). The CDR3 extends over 16 amino acids. The ends were cut back, 0 bases at V and 8 bases at J, with 15 bases in the middle. This chain's CDR3 is CASSLAGGRWDSPLHF. CDR3 DNA sequence: TGTGCCAGCAGCTTGGCCGGGGGACGGTGGGATTCACCCCTCCACTTT.

V gene TRBV20-1 combines with J gene TRBJ2-5, with D unresolved. The ends were cut back, 1 base at V and 5 bases at J, with 5 bases in the middle. The germline gives CDR1 DFQATT, CDR2 SNEGSKA (reference sequence). The CDR3 sequence is 11 residues long. CDR3 DNA sequence: TGCAGTGCTAGAGTCGGTGAGACCCAGTACTTC. It is translated as CSARVGETQYF.

The chain links TRBV30 to TRBJ1-5; 7 nucleotides agree with TRBD1. Trimming removed 1 base from V and 4 bases from J; junction bases left unmatched: 1. Germline CDR1 GTSNPN, CDR2 SVGIG (reference sequence). The CDR3 totals 13 residues. CDR3 coding DNA: TGTGCCTGGAGTGAGACAGGGAATCAGCCCCAGCATTTT. Residues: CAWSETGNQPQHF. Full variable domain (rest looked up from reference TRBV30 and TRBJ1-5): SQTIHQWPATLVQPVGSPLSLECTVEGTSNPNLYWYRQAAGRGLQLLFYSVGIGQISSEVPQNLSASRPQDRQFILSSKKLLLSDSGFYLCAWSETGNQPQHFGDGTRLSIL.

The chain recombines TRBV9 with TRBJ2-7; 11 bases align to TRBD1. CDR1 is SGDLS, CDR2 YYNGEE, per germline. This CDR3 has 15 amino acids. Trimming removed 0 bases from V and 4 bases from J; junction bases left unmatched: 3. CDR3 nucleotide sequence: TGTGCCAGCAGCGTAGGGGACAGGGGGTGGTACGAGCAGTACTTC. Amino acid sequence: CASSVGDRGWYEQYF.

This rearrangement joins TRBV7-3 to TRBJ2-1; 7 nucleotides line up with TRBD2. J was trimmed by 2 bases and V by 5 bases; bases with no gene match: 6. CDR3 length: 15 amino acids. Germline-derived CDR1 and CDR2 are SGHTA and FQGTGA. The CDR3 sequence is CASSPGLGPYNEQFF. CDR3 sequence (DNA): TGTGCCAGCAGCCCAGGACTAGGCCCCTACAATGAGCAGTTCTTC.

The chain recombines TRBV27 with TRBJ1-1; D is possibly TRBD1 (5 bases). The CDR3 length is 14 residues. In germline, CDR1 is MNHEY, CDR2 SMNVEV (reference sequence). Trimming removed 6 bases from V and 2 bases from J, with 13 bases in between. The CDR3 DNA reads as TGTGCCAGCAGCCCCCAGGGTGGAAACACTGAAGCTTTCTTT. This translates into CASSPQGGNTEAFF.

The CDR3 here is CASSHGTGEYNSPLHF. The CDR3 DNA reads as TGCGCCAGCAGCCACGGGACAGGGGAATATAATTCACCCCTCCACTTT. The chain joins TRBV5-1 to TRBJ1-6, with 10 bases that match TRBD1. CDR1 and CDR2 (germline): SGHRS, YFSETQ. The CDR3 sequence is 16 residues long. J gave up 4 bases and V 4 bases, and 5 bases lay outside the gene matches.

This chain joins TRBV7-3 and TRBJ2-2; unclear D gene. The V gene lost 4 bases and the J gene lost 0 bases, with 12 bases spanning the gap. The CDR3 is made up of 16 amino acids. Germline assignment: CDR1 SGHTA and CDR2 FQGTGA. The CDR3 DNA sequence: TGTGCCAGCAGCTCAGGCCCAGCTGCGAACACCGGGGAGCTGTTTTTT. Protein: CASSSGPAANTGELFF.

About this clone itself: In the same sample, other DNA sequences code for this CDR3. The chain uses TRBV30 and TRBJ1-1; D unresolved. Looked up from germline, CDR1 is GTSNPN and CDR2 is SVGIG (reference sequence). Trimming shortened V by 5 bases and J by 1 base, and 5 bases separated the two germline ends. CDR3 length: 11 residues. The CDR3 bases are TGTGCCTGGGAGCGGAACACTGAAGCTTTCTTT. Translating it yields CAWERNTEAFF.

This clone was seen a handful of times. This chain links TRBV7-3 with TRBJ2-3; TRBD2 agrees at 10 bases. Germline V CDR1 and CDR2: SGHTA, FQGTGA. The junction had 11 bases not matched to a gene; V was cut back by 2 bases and J by 6 bases. The CDR3 sequence is 17 residues long. CDR3 sequence: CASSLVSQRGGGDTQYF. The CDR3 region has the DNA TGTGCCAGCAGCTTAGTATCGCAGCGGGGGGGCGGGGATACGCAGTATTTT.